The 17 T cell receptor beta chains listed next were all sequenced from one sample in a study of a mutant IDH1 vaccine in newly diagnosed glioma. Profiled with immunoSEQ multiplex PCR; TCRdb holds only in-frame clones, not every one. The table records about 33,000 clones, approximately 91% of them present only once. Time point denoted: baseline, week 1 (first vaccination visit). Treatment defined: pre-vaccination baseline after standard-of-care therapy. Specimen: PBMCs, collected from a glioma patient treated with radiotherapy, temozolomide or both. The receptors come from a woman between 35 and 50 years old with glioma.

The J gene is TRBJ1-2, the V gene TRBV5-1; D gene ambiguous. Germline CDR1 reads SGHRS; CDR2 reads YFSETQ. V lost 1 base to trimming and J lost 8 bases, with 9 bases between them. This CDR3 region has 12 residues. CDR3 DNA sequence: TGCGCCAGCAGCTTGCCCGGGGAAGGCTACACCTTC. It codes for CASSLPGEGYTF.

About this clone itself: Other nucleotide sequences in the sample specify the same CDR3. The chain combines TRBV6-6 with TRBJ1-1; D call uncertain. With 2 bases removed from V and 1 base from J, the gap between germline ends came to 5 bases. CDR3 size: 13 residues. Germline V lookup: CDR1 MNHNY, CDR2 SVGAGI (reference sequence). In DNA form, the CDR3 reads TGTGCCAGCAGTTACCCGCAGAACACTGAAGCTTTCTTT. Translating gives CASSYPQNTEAFF.

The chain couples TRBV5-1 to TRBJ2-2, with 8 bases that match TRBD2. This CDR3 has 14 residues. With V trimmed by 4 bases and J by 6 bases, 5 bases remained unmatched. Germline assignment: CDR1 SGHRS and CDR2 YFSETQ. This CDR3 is CASSPGTSAGELFF. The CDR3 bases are TGCGCCAGCAGCCCTGGGACTAGTGCCGGGGAGCTGTTTTTT. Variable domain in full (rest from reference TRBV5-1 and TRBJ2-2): KAGVTQTPRYLIKTRGQQVTLSCSPISGHRSVSWYQQTPGQGLQFLFEYFSETQRNKGNFPGRFSGRQFSNSRSEMNVSTLELGDSALYLCASSPGTSAGELFFGEGSRLTVL.

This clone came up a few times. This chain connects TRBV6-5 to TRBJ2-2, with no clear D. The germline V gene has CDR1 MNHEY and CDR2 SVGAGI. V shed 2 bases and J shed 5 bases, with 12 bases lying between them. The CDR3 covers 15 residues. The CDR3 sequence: CASSYASRWTGELFF. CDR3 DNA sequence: TGTGCCAGCAGTTACGCCTCCAGATGGACCGGGGAGCTGTTTTTT.

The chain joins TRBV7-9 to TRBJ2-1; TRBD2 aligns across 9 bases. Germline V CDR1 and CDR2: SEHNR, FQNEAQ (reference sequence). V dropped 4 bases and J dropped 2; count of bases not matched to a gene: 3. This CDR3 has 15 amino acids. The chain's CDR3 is CASSWRTSAYNEQFF. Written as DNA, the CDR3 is TGTGCCAGCAGCTGGAGGACTAGCGCCTACAATGAGCAGTTCTTC.

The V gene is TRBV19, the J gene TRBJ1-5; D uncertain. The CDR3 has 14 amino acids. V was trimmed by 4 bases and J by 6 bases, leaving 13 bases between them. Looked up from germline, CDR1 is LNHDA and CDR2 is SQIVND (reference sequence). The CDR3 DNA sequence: TGTGCCAGTAGTAATCTAGGGATGCGTCAGCCCCAGCATTTT. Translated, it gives CASSNLGMRQPQHF.

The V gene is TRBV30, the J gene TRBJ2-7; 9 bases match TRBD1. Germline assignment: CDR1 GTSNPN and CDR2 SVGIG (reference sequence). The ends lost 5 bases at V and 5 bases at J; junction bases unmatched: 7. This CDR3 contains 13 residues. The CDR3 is CAWSGTGPHEQYF. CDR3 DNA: TGTGCCTGGTCCGGGACAGGGCCCCACGAGCAGTACTTC.

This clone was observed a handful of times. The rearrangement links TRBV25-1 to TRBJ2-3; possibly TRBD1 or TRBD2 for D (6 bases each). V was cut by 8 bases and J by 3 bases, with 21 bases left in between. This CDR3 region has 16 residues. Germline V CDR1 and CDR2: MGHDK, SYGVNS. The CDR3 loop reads CASVGGLTGTTDTQYF. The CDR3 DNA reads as TGTGCCAGCGTCGGAGGGTTAACAGGGACTACAGATACGCAGTATTTT.

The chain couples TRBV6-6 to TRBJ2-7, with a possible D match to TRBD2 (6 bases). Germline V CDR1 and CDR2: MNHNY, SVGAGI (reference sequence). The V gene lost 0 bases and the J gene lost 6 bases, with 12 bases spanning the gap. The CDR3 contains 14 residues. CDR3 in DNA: TGTGCCAGCAGTTACTCGAAAGGGAGGAGCGAGCAGTACTTC. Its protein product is CASSYSKGRSEQYF.

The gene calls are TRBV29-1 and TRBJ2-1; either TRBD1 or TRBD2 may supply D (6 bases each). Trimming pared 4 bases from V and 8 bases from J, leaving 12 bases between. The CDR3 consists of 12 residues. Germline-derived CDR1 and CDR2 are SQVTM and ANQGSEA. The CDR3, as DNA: TGCAGCGTTGCCATAGGGGGGTATGAGCAGTTCTTC. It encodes CSVAIGGYEQFF.

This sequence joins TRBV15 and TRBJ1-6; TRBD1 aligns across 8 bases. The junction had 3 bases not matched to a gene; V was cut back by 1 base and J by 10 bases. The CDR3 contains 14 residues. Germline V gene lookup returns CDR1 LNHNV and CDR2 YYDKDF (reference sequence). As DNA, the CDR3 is TGTGCCACCAGCAGAGGCCGACAGGGGTCACCCCTCCACTTT. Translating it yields CATSRGRQGSPLHF.

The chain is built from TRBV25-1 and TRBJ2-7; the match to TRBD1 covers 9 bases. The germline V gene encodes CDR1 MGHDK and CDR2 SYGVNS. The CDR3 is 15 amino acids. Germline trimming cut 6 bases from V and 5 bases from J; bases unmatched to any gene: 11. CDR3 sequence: CASRDPGQGRHEQYF. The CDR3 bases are TGTGCCAGCAGAGACCCGGGACAGGGCAGGCACGAGCAGTACTTC.

CDR3 amino acids: CASSEVRRVSNQPQHF. CDR3 in DNA: TGTGCCAGCAGTGAAGTGAGAAGGGTTAGCAATCAGCCCCAGCATTTT. The gene calls are TRBV6-1 and TRBJ1-5; D is uncertain. The CDR3 has 16 residues. Trimming shortened V by 1 base and J by 0 bases, and 10 bases separated the two germline ends. The germline gives CDR1 MNHNS, CDR2 SASEGT.

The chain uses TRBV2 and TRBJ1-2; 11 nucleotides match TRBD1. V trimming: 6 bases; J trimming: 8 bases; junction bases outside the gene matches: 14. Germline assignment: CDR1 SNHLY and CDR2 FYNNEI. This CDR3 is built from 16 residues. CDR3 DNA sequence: TGTGCCAGCAGAAATACTCCGGGACAGGGGGTTCGGGGCTACACCTTC. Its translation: CASRNTPGQGVRGYTF.

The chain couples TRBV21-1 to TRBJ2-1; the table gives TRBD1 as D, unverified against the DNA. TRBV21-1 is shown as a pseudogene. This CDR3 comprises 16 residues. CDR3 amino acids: CASSHYRGQFGNEQFF. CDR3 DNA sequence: TGTGCCAGCAGCCACTACAGGGGGCAGTTTGGTAATGAGCAGTTCTTC.

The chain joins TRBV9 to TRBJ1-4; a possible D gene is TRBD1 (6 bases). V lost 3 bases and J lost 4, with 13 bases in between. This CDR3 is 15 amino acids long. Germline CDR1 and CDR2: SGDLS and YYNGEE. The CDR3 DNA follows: TGTGCCAGCAGCGAGCGGGGGGCAGGTAATGAAAAACTGTTTTTT. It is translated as CASSERGAGNEKLFF.

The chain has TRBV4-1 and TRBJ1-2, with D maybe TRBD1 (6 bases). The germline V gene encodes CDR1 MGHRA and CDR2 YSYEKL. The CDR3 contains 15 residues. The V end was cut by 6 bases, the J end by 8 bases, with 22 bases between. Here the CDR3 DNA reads TGCGCCAGCAGGGGGGACGGGACCAGGGGTTGGGGCTACACCTTC. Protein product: CASRGDGTRGWGYTF.